A selection of T cell receptor beta chains follows, all from one sample in a study of radiation and T cells in renal cell carcinoma. This table comes from immunoSEQ multiplex PCR, and its TCRdb copy is limited to in-frame clones, with some not included. The sample yields some 80,000 clones, about 86% seen once. This sample comprised blood, obtained from a patient whose treatment included radiotherapy and nephrectomy. These receptors were obtained from a woman between 45 and 60 years old with renal cell carcinoma. Both conserved end residues are part of each CDR3. D genes are given only for firm matches. The listing skips clone size in some rows; elsewhere it reads once, few, many or a size class.

abundance: .
d_gene: .
v_gene: TRBV28
j_gene: TRBJ2-3
CDR3aa: CASSLYPGSWAGTDTQYF
CDR3nt: TGTGCCAGCAGTTTATATCCGGGTTCATGGGCAGGCACAGATACGCAGTATTTT

abundance: .
d_gene: TRBD2
v_gene: TRBV10-1
j_gene: TRBJ2-1
CDR3aa: CASSGTRINEQFF
CDR3nt: TGCGCCAGCAGTGGGACTAGAATTAATGAGCAGTTCTTC

abundance: .
d_gene: .
v_gene: TRBV10-1
j_gene: TRBJ2-3
CDR3aa: CASSEFGTGGDTDTQYF
CDR3nt: TGCGCCAGCAGTGAGTTCGGGACGGGGGGCGACACAGATACGCAGTATTTT

abundance: few
d_gene: .
v_gene: TRBV28
j_gene: TRBJ1-5
CDR3aa: CASTSRRGVLAQHF
CDR3nt: TGTGCCAGCACCTCAAGACGGGGGGTTCTCGCCCAGCATTTT

abundance: .
d_gene: .
v_gene: TRBV5-1
j_gene: TRBJ2-3
CDR3aa: CASSITVADTQYF
CDR3nt: TGCGCCAGCAGCATTACCGTCGCAGATACGCAGTATTTT

abundance: .
d_gene: TRBD1
v_gene: TRBV4-1
j_gene: TRBJ1-3
CDR3aa: CASSQEGTGRRFRKNTIYF
CDR3nt: TGCGCCAGCAGCCAAGAGGGGACAGGGCGGAGATTTCGTAAAAACACCATATATTTT

abundance: .
d_gene: .
v_gene: TRBV18
j_gene: TRBJ1-2
CDR3aa: CASSPKRDPTANYGYTF
CDR3nt: TGTGCCAGCTCACCAAAGAGGGACCCGACCGCTAACTATGGCTACACCTTC

abundance: .
d_gene: .
v_gene: TRBV15
j_gene: TRBJ1-5
CDR3aa: CATSRDRDYQPQHF
CDR3nt: TGTGCCACCAGCAGAGACAGGGATTATCAGCCCCAGCATTTT

abundance: once
d_gene: .
v_gene: TRBV4-3
j_gene: TRBJ2-3
CDR3aa: CASSSNPGPKGDTQYF
CDR3nt: TGCGCCAGCAGTTCAAATCCGGGACCCAAGGGCGATACGCAGTATTTT

abundance: .
d_gene: TRBD2
v_gene: TRBV7-2
j_gene: TRBJ2-7
CDR3aa: CASSLRLAGGYEQYF
CDR3nt: TGTGCCAGCAGCTTAAGACTAGCGGGAGGTTACGAGCAGTACTTC

abundance: .
d_gene: .
v_gene: TRBV9
j_gene: TRBJ1-2
CDR3aa: CASSTRREVEGYTF
CDR3nt: TGTGCCAGCAGCACTCGGAGGGAGGTGGAAGGCTACACCTTC

abundance: .
d_gene: .
v_gene: TRBV5-4
j_gene: TRBJ1-2
CDR3aa: CASSSESYGYTF
CDR3nt: TGTGCCAGCAGCTCGGAGTCCTATGGCTACACCTTC

abundance: .
d_gene: .
v_gene: TRBV7-3
j_gene: TRBJ1-1
CDR3aa: CASSFGTLNTEAFF
CDR3nt: TGTGCCAGCAGCTTCGGGACTCTTAACACTGAAGCTTTCTTT

abundance: .
d_gene: .
v_gene: TRBV4-3
j_gene: TRBJ1-5
CDR3aa: CASSQGLSYRGAQHF
CDR3nt: TGCGCCAGCAGCCAAGGGCTTTCATACCGCGGGGCCCAGCATTTT

abundance: .
d_gene: TRBD1
v_gene: TRBV9
j_gene: TRBJ1-6
CDR3aa: CASSVGTGDSPLHF
CDR3nt: TGTGCCAGCAGCGTAGGGACAGGGGATTCACCCCTCCACTTT

abundance: once
d_gene: TRBD2
v_gene: TRBV4-2
j_gene: TRBJ2-7
CDR3aa: CASSQDAGGIPYEQYF
CDR3nt: TGTGCCAGCAGCCAAGATGCGGGAGGGATCCCCTACGAGCAGTACTTC

abundance: .
d_gene: .
v_gene: TRBV6-4
j_gene: TRBJ1-2
CDR3aa: CASSESEGSYGYTF
CDR3nt: TGTGCCAGCAGTGAAAGCGAGGGGAGCTATGGCTACACCTTC

abundance: .
d_gene: .
v_gene: TRBV19
j_gene: TRBJ2-1
CDR3aa: CASTRSTTASVSSYNEQFF
CDR3nt: TGTGCCAGCACCCGGTCGACGACGGCGAGCGTGAGCTCCTACAATGAGCAGTTCTTC

abundance: .
d_gene: TRBD1
v_gene: TRBV7-6
j_gene: TRBJ2-3
CDR3aa: CASSSRTGETDTQYF
CDR3nt: TGTGCCAGCAGCTCGCGGACAGGGGAGACAGATACGCAGTATTTT

abundance: .
d_gene: .
v_gene: TRBV7-2
j_gene: TRBJ2-5
CDR3aa: CASSLKQGETQYF
CDR3nt: TGTGCCAGCAGCCTAAAACAGGGAGAGACCCAGTACTTC

abundance: .
d_gene: TRBD1
v_gene: TRBV6-5
j_gene: TRBJ2-7
CDR3aa: CASRTLTGAYEQYF
CDR3nt: TGTGCCAGCAGAACCTTGACAGGGGCCTACGAGCAGTACTTC

abundance: .
d_gene: TRBD1
v_gene: TRBV6-5
j_gene: TRBJ1-3
CDR3aa: CASSRQGETLTIYF
CDR3nt: TGTGCCAGCAGTCGACAGGGGGAAACCTTGACCATATATTTT

abundance: .
d_gene: TRBD1
v_gene: TRBV19
j_gene: TRBJ1-1
CDR3aa: CASRGTGEHTEAFF
CDR3nt: TGTGCCAGTAGAGGGACAGGGGAACACACTGAAGCTTTCTTT

abundance: .
d_gene: .
v_gene: TRBV7-2
j_gene: TRBJ2-4
CDR3aa: CASSQGAGLRAKNIQYF
CDR3nt: TGTGCCAGCAGCCAAGGGGCAGGGTTACGCGCCAAAAACATTCAGTACTTC

abundance: .
d_gene: .
v_gene: TRBV28
j_gene: TRBJ1-5
CDR3aa: CASSFEGDQPQHF
CDR3nt: TGTGCCAGCAGTTTTGAGGGGGATCAGCCCCAGCATTTT

abundance: .
d_gene: TRBD1
v_gene: TRBV6-1
j_gene: TRBJ2-7
CDR3aa: CASSDSGTGNNEQYF
CDR3nt: TGTGCCAGCAGTGACTCGGGGACAGGGAATAACGAGCAGTACTTC

abundance: .
d_gene: .
v_gene: TRBV18
j_gene: TRBJ1-1
CDR3aa: CASSPGVQNTEAFF
CDR3nt: TGTGCCAGCTCACCGGGGGTTCAGAACACTGAAGCTTTCTTT

abundance: .
d_gene: TRBD1
v_gene: TRBV5-6
j_gene: TRBJ2-7
CDR3aa: CASSFGGTGSTLRYEQYF
CDR3nt: TGTGCCAGCAGCTTCGGTGGGACAGGCTCAACCCTTCGCTACGAGCAGTACTTC

abundance: .
d_gene: .
v_gene: TRBV5-1
j_gene: TRBJ1-5
CDR3aa: CASSPYSNQPQHF
CDR3nt: TGCGCCAGCAGCCCCTATAGCAATCAGCCCCAGCATTTT

abundance: .
d_gene: .
v_gene: TRBV7-8
j_gene: TRBJ2-2
CDR3aa: CASSSSSPGTGELFF
CDR3nt: TGTGCCAGCAGCTCCAGCTCCCCCGGAACCGGGGAGCTGTTTTTT

abundance: .
d_gene: TRBD2
v_gene: TRBV7-2
j_gene: TRBJ2-1
CDR3aa: CASSPHGTSGMSEQFF
CDR3nt: TGTGCCAGCAGCCCTCACGGGACTAGCGGGATGAGTGAGCAGTTCTTC

abundance: .
d_gene: TRBD1
v_gene: TRBV7-3
j_gene: TRBJ2-5
CDR3aa: CASSRRRTGEETQYF
CDR3nt: TGTGCCAGCAGCCGACGCCGGACAGGGGAAGAGACCCAGTACTTC

abundance: .
d_gene: .
v_gene: TRBV7-2
j_gene: TRBJ2-2
CDR3aa: CASSLARAGGGELFF
CDR3nt: TGTGCCAGCAGCTTAGCGCGGGCCGGTGGCGGGGAGCTGTTTTTT

abundance: .
d_gene: TRBD2
v_gene: TRBV9
j_gene: TRBJ2-2
CDR3aa: CASSVSFGRVNTGELFF
CDR3nt: TGTGCCAGCAGCGTCTCATTCGGGAGGGTGAACACCGGGGAGCTGTTTTTT

abundance: .
d_gene: .
v_gene: TRBV15
j_gene: TRBJ1-3
CDR3aa: CATSRVESGNTIYF
CDR3nt: TGTGCCACCAGCAGAGTTGAGTCTGGAAACACCATATATTTT

abundance: .
d_gene: .
v_gene: TRBV5-1
j_gene: TRBJ2-7
CDR3aa: CASSTRPGGYEQYF
CDR3nt: TGCGCCAGCAGCACCCGGCCCGGCGGCTACGAGCAGTACTTC

abundance: .
d_gene: .
v_gene: TRBV20-1
j_gene: TRBJ2-2
CDR3aa: CSARNTGELFF
CDR3nt: TGCAGTGCCAGGAACACCGGGGAGCTGTTTTTT

abundance: .
d_gene: .
v_gene: TRBV6-5
j_gene: TRBJ1-6
CDR3aa: CASSPPGTYNSPLHF
CDR3nt: TGTGCCAGCAGTCCTCCCGGGACCTATAATTCACCCCTCCACTTT

abundance: .
d_gene: .
v_gene: TRBV19
j_gene: TRBJ1-2
CDR3aa: CASSIRTTVGDGYTF
CDR3nt: TGTGCCAGTAGTATACGAACGACAGTCGGAGATGGCTACACCTTC

abundance: .
d_gene: .
v_gene: TRBV5-4
j_gene: TRBJ1-6
CDR3aa: CASSLEHGAGKSPLHF
CDR3nt: TGTGCCAGCAGCTTGGAGCACGGGGCCGGAAAATCACCCCTCCACTTT

abundance: .
d_gene: .
v_gene: TRBV11-1
j_gene: TRBJ1-5
CDR3aa: CASSLAAGQPQHF
CDR3nt: TGTGCCAGCAGCTTAGCGGCTGGGCAGCCCCAGCATTTT

abundance: .
d_gene: TRBD1
v_gene: TRBV28
j_gene: TRBJ2-7
CDR3aa: CASSSYRGRSLHEQYF
CDR3nt: TGTGCCAGCAGCTCTTACAGGGGGCGTTCACTCCACGAGCAGTACTTC

abundance: .
d_gene: .
v_gene: TRBV6-5
j_gene: TRBJ2-4
CDR3aa: CASSYSRGENIQYF
CDR3nt: TGTGCCAGCAGTTACTCTAGGGGGGAAAACATTCAGTACTTC

abundance: .
d_gene: TRBD2
v_gene: TRBV7-2
j_gene: TRBJ2-1
CDR3aa: CASSPSAGLAINEQFF
CDR3nt: TGTGCCAGCAGCCCATCAGCGGGACTAGCCATCAATGAGCAGTTCTTC

abundance: .
d_gene: TRBD2
v_gene: TRBV19
j_gene: TRBJ2-7
CDR3aa: CASSIAGDHYEQYF
CDR3nt: TGTGCCAGTTCCATAGCGGGAGACCACTACGAGCAGTACTTC

abundance: .
d_gene: .
v_gene: TRBV11-3
j_gene: TRBJ2-7
CDR3aa: CASSLDGDSEQYF
CDR3nt: TGTGCCAGCAGCTTAGATGGGGATTCCGAGCAGTACTTC

abundance: .
d_gene: .
v_gene: TRBV7-9
j_gene: TRBJ1-1
CDR3aa: CASSLGTEAFF
CDR3nt: TGTGCCAGCAGCTTAGGAACTGAAGCTTTCTTT